The T cell receptor (beta chain) under discussion was sequenced for a study of CD8+CD57+ T cells in acquired aplastic anemia. On the study more broadly: Recorded DNA amounts for sorted CD4+ and CD8+ cells had an average of 3.2 ug. Study outcomes and limitations: Controls and patients did not differ significantly in CD8+ Simpson's diversity. Comparison of patients with controls identified about 27 shared CD8+ CDR3 sequences.

Template material for TCR beta VDJ and CDR3 profiling consisted of genomic DNA. One entry per CDR3 protein, called by TCRdb with MiXCR from the reads. Of around 400,000 distinct CDR3 sequences listed, 65% to 80% were seen once; the top ten hold under 5%. Comment on this clonotype: Its antigen remains unidentified.

The CDR3 is 12 residues long. The V gene's germline CDR1 is SGHTA and CDR2 FQGNSA. Trimming pared 1 base from V and 3 bases from J, leaving 3 bases between. The rearrangement links TRBV7-2 to TRBJ2-5; unclear D gene. The clonotype was recovered from a human donor in good health, serving as a control. What was sequenced was sorted CD4+, CD8+, or CD8+CD57+ T cells (not recorded which) from PBMCs. The CDR3 bases are TGTGCCAGCAGCTTAGAGGAAGAGACCCAGTACTTC. It encodes CASSLEEETQYF.